The 20 T cell receptor beta chains reported below all come from one sample, sequenced in a study of CD8 T cells in ankylosing spondylitis. TCRdb reanalysed the 5' RACE reads using MiXCR and keeps one entry per CDR3 protein. The data show a few hundred thousand distinct CDR3 sequences, over 15% seen once. The sequencing sample was made of blood, either unsorted or a sorted T cell fraction (not recorded which). Source of these receptors: a male donor with ankylosing spondylitis or in good health (not recorded which).

J is TRBJ2-3 and V is TRBV20-1; 10 bases agree with TRBD2. V lost 5 bases to trimming and J lost 1 base; unmatched junction nucleotides: 6. Per germline, CDR1 DFQATT and CDR2 SNEGSKA (reference sequence). This CDR3 spans 15 amino acids. CDR3 residues: CSAPLAGVGTDTQYF. DNA of the CDR3: TGCAGTGCTCCGCTAGCGGGAGTTGGCACAGATACGCAGTATTTT.

Only a few counts were recorded for this clonotype. The chain recombines TRBV25-1 with TRBJ2-7, with 8 bases fitting TRBD2. CDR3 length: 15 amino acids. Germline V CDR1 and CDR2: MGHDK, SYGVNS. V trimming: 6 bases; J trimming: 3 bases; junction bases outside the gene matches: 10. The CDR3 DNA reads as TGTGCCAGCAGCCCGGGGATAGCGGGATACTACGAGCAGTACTTC. This sequence encodes CASSPGIAGYYEQYF.

This chain connects TRBV3-1 to TRBJ2-1, with 14 bases that match TRBD2. The CDR3 runs to 16 residues. V shed 4 bases, J shed 9 bases, and the junction held 8 bases outside the gene matches. Germline V gene sequence: CDR1 LGHDT, CDR2 YNNKEL (reference sequence). The CDR3 sequence: CASSPHGGLAGVEQFF. The DNA for the CDR3 is TGTGCCAGCAGCCCCCATGGGGGACTAGCGGGAGTTGAGCAGTTCTTC.

This clonotype has just a few counts. The chain is built from TRBV5-5 and TRBJ2-7; maybe TRBD2 (5 bases). The CDR3 length is 12 residues. With 4 bases removed from V and 6 bases from J, the gap between germline ends came to 11 bases. Germline CDR1 reads SGHKS; CDR2 reads YYEKEE (reference sequence). This CDR3 reads CASSLTSSEQYF. The CDR3 bases are TGTGCCAGCAGCCTTACTAGTTCCGAGCAGTACTTC.

In its sample, this clonotype was seen a few times. The genes are TRBV6-2 or TRBV6-3 and TRBJ1-1; D is ambiguous. The V and J ends lost 0 bases and 3 bases respectively, with 11 bases between them. CDR3 size: 15 residues. CDR1 is MNHEY and CDR2 is SVGEGT in the germline V gene. The CDR3: CASSYSRAGDTEAFF. The CDR3 DNA is TGTGCCAGCAGTTACTCGCGGGCGGGTGACACTGAAGCTTTCTTT.

This clonotype has more than one count but fewer than ten. The V gene is TRBV7-2, the J gene TRBJ2-2; D remains ambiguous. Trimming removed 1 base at V and 3 bases at J, with 6 bases between. Germline CDR1 and CDR2: SGHTA and FQGNSA. This CDR3 is 14 amino acids long. The CDR3 sequence is CASSLVRDTGELFF. CDR3 nucleotide sequence: TGTGCCAGCAGCTTAGTTCGGGACACCGGGGAGCTGTTTTTT.

This clonotype was seen more than once but under ten times. CDR3 loop: CASSHGTDYTGELFF. CDR3 in DNA: TGTGCCAGCAGCCACGGGACAGACTACACCGGGGAGCTGTTTTTT. The chain employs TRBV7-2 and TRBJ2-2; TRBD1 agrees at 7 bases. Unmatched junction bases numbered 6, after V lost 5 bases and J lost 3 bases. CDR1 is SGHTA and CDR2 is FQGNSA in the germline V gene. CDR3 size: 15 residues.

The rearrangement links TRBV19 to TRBJ1-1; D not certain. Trimming took off 7 bases at V and 5 bases at J, with 8 bases between the two ends. The CDR3 has 11 residues. Germline V gene data show CDR1 as LNHDA and CDR2 as SQIVND (reference sequence). The chain's CDR3 is CASTGWTEAFF. In nucleotides, the CDR3 is TGTGCCAGTACTGGTTGGACTGAAGCTTTCTTT.

The chain combines TRBV3-1 with TRBJ2-1; either TRBD1 or TRBD2 may supply D (5 bases each). The CDR3 runs to 16 residues. The germline CDR1 and CDR2 sequences are LGHDT and YNNKEL (reference sequence). V was clipped by 0 bases and J by 4 bases, with 13 bases between them. In DNA form, the CDR3 reads TGTGCCAGCAGCCAAGAGAGAGGGTGGGGGTACAATGAGCAGTTCTTC. The encoded protein is CASSQERGWGYNEQFF.

This clonotype was counted at least ten times. This rearrangement joins TRBV6-4 to TRBJ2-1, with 7 positions matching TRBD2. This CDR3 contains 15 residues. The germline gives CDR1 MRHNA, CDR2 SNTAGT. Trimming cost V 3 bases and J 6 bases; bases outside gene matches: 8. CDR3 coding DNA: TGTGCCAGCAGTGAGAGTCGGGGGGAAGGCAATGAGCAGTTCTTC. Translation: CASSESRGEGNEQFF.

This clonotype was recorded at least ten times. This chain links TRBV4-1 with TRBJ2-7; maybe TRBD1 (6 bases). This CDR3 spans 14 amino acids. V lost 0 bases and J 5 bases, leaving 11 bases between the germline ends. Germline V CDR1 and CDR2: MGHRA, YSYEKL. The CDR3 is CASSQDGQHHEQYF. The CDR3 region has the DNA TGCGCCAGCAGCCAAGACGGACAGCACCACGAGCAGTACTTC.

This clonotype was seen repeatedly, ten times or more. At one of its ends the junction is not consistent with the germline gene, which may arise from a read error. V is TRBV7-6 and J is TRBJ2-7; TRBD2 matches at 7 bases. Looked up from germline, CDR1 is SGHVS and CDR2 is FNYEAQ. The CDR3 has 14 amino acids. The CDR3 DNA reads TGCGCCAGCAGCTTGGGCGGGGGATCCTACGAGCAGTACTTC. Its protein is CASSLGGGSYEQYF.

This clonotype has ten or more counts. This sequence joins TRBV25-1 and TRBJ1-2, with unresolved D. The length of the CDR3 is 15 residues. From germline, CDR1 is MGHDK and CDR2 SYGVNS. V was shortened by 3 bases and J by 4 bases, with 15 bases between the two germline ends. CDR3 sequence (DNA): TGTGCCAGCAGTGACCGGGATCCCCCTCTCTATGGCTACACCTTC. This translates into CASSDRDPPLYGYTF.

V usage is TRBV11-2 and J usage is TRBJ2-1, with a tentative D call TRBD2 (5 bases). The CDR3 spans 13 residues. The germline V gene has CDR1 SGHAT and CDR2 FQNNGV. V lost 7 bases to trimming and J lost 4 bases, with 11 bases between them. The CDR3 spells CASMATGYNEQFF. The CDR3 DNA reads as TGTGCCAGCATGGCTACGGGGTACAATGAGCAGTTCTTC.

The V and J genes are TRBV5-1 and TRBJ2-5; 9 bases are shared with TRBD1. Unmatched junction bases numbered 11, after V lost 3 bases and J lost 5 bases. Germline CDR1 and CDR2: SGHRS and YFSETQ. This CDR3 has 16 residues. CDR3 in DNA: TGCGCCAGCAGCTCTCAGACAGGGGGGATGGTGGAGACCCAGTACTTC. It encodes CASSSQTGGMVETQYF.

The chain employs TRBV4-1 and TRBJ2-2; no clear D gene. V was trimmed by 2 bases and J by 6 bases, leaving 16 bases between them. CDR3 length equals 16 residues. Germline V gene lookup returns CDR1 MGHRA and CDR2 YSYEKL. CDR3 nucleotide sequence: TGCGCCAGCAGCCAAAACGGCTTTTCCGGACCCGGGGAGCTGTTTTTT. Amino acid sequence: CASSQNGFSGPGELFF.

This clonotype has a handful of counts. V usage is TRBV20-1 and J usage is TRBJ2-2; D uncertain. The V and J ends lost 1 base and 3 bases respectively, with 3 bases between them. The V gene's germline CDR1 is DFQATT and CDR2 SNEGSKA (reference sequence). The CDR3 runs to 12 residues. The CDR3 DNA sequence: TGCAGTGCTAGAGGCTACACCGGGGAGCTGTTTTTT. Translation: CSARGYTGELFF.

The sample holds a few counts of this clonotype. The V and J genes are TRBV7-3 and TRBJ2-2, with D possibly TRBD2 on 5 matching bases. CDR3 length: 15 residues. The V and J ends lost 5 bases and 7 bases respectively, with 17 bases between them. Germline V CDR1 and CDR2: SGHTA, FQGTGA. The CDR3 sequence: CASSETGMAGGELFF. Here the CDR3 DNA reads TGTGCCAGCAGCGAGACGGGAATGGCCGGCGGGGAGCTGTTTTTT.

This clonotype was detected a few times. The chain couples TRBV11-2 to TRBJ1-1; perhaps TRBD1 as D (6 bases). Germline V CDR1 and CDR2: SGHAT, FQNNGV. V dropped 5 bases and J dropped 8 bases, with 30 bases sitting between them. The CDR3 is 18 residues long. The CDR3 DNA follows: TGTGCCAGCAGCCCCTGGGATTTGAGAGTTGGACGGGGGGCAGAAGCTTTCTTT. It codes for CASSPWDLRVGRGAEAFF.

This clonotype came up a few times. The chain is built from TRBV7-2 and TRBJ2-7; the D is unclear. The CDR3 totals 14 residues. The germline V and J ends were trimmed by 5 bases and 2 bases, with 13 bases remaining between them. Germline V gene data show CDR1 as SGHTA and CDR2 as FQGNSA. The DNA for the CDR3 is TGTGCCAGCAGCAGAGACGGGTCCCCCTACGAGCAGTACTTC. It translates to CASSRDGSPYEQYF.